This TCR beta chain was retrieved from a study of T cell responses to AZD1222 COVID-19 vaccine. The CDR3 is made up of 15 amino acids. CDR1 is SGHTA, CDR2 FQGNSA, per germline. V was trimmed by 6 bases and J by 4 bases, leaving 15 bases between them. Only in-frame clones appear in the TCRdb table, and some are missing; sequencing was by immunoSEQ multiplex PCR. The sample holds approximately 45,000 clones, about nine tenths seen once. The receptor's source is an adult who received the AZD1222 COVID-19 vaccine. This rearrangement joins TRBV7-2 to TRBJ2-2; possibly TRBD1 for D (5 bases). The starting material was peripheral blood, obtained 28 days after the second AZD1222 dose. CDR3 residues: CASSLWSGPTGELFF. CDR3 in DNA: TGTGCCAGCAGTCTTTGGTCAGGGCCCACCGGGGAGCTGTTTTTT. Drawing the rest from reference TRBV7-2 and TRBJ2-2, the complete variable domain is GAGVSQSPSNKVTEKGKDVELRCDPISGHTALYWYRQSLGQGLEFLIYFQGNSAPDKSGLPSDRFSAERTGGSVSTLTIQRTQQEDSAVYLCASSLWSGPTGELFFGEGSRLTVL.